This TCR beta chain stems from a study of Ad26.COV2.S vaccination and SARS-CoV-2 variants. Germline V lookup: CDR1 LGHNA, CDR2 YSLEER. The V gene end was trimmed by 10 bases and the J gene end by 1 base; junction bases not matched to a gene: 20. The CDR3 sequence is 19 residues long. In regard to this clone: Its cognate antigen is unknown.

The treatment is: around 19 received Ad26.COV2.S at low or high dose, single or two shots; several received placebo; per-sample allocation not given. Day 63 after the first injection of vaccine or placebo was the sampling time. Recruitment in Boston yielded a donor of adult age, 18-55 years. General study points: It was found that vaccine and placebo recipients had similar non-spike TCR breadth.

Sequencing was performed with immunoSEQ multiplex PCR; in TCRdb, only in-frame clones are kept and a portion is missing. The sample lists 440,000 or so clones; around 90% were seen once. The receptor's source is a person aged 18-60 years who received the Ad26.COV2.S COVID-19 vaccine or a placebo. The chain carries TRBV4-3 and TRBJ2-3; TRBD2 matches 10 bases. Source: peripheral blood, taken in a trial of Ad26.COV2.S vaccine versus placebo. The CDR3 is CATNITRSGRARGTDTQYF. In nucleotides, the CDR3 is TGCGCCACCAATATAACTAGGAGCGGGAGGGCCCGGGGCACAGATACGCAGTATTTT.